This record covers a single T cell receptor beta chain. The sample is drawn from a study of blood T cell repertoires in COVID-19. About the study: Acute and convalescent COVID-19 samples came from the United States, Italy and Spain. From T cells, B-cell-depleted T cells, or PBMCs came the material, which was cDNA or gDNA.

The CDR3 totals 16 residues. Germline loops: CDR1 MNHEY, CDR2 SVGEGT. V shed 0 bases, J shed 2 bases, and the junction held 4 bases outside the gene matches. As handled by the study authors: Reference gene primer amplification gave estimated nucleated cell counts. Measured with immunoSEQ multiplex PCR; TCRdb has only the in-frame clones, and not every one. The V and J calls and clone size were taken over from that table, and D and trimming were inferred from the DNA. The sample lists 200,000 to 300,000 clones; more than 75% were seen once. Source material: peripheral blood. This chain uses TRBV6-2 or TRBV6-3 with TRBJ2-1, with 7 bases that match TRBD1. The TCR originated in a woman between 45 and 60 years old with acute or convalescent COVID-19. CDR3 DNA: TGTGCCAGCAGTTACTCGAAACAGGGGCCCTACAATGAGCAGTTCTTC. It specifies CASSYSKQGPYNEQFF.